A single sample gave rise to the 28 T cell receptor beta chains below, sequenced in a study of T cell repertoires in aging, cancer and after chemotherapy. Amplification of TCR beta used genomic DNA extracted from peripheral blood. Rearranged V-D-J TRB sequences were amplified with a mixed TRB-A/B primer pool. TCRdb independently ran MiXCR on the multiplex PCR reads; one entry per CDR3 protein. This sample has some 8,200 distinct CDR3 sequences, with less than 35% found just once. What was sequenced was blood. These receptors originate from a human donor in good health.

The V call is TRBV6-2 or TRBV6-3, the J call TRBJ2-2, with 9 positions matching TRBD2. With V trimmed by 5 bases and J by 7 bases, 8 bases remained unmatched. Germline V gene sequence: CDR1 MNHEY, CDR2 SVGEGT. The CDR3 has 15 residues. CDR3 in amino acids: CASSLAGGRSGELFF. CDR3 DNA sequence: TGTGCCAGCAGTCTCGCGGGGGGGCGAAGCGGGGAGCTGTTTTTT.

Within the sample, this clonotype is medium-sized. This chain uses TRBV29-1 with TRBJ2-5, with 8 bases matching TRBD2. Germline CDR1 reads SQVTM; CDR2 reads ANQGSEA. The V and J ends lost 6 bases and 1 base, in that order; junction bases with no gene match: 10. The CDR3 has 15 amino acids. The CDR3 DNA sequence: TGCAGCGTAGACCCTCGGGGGGGCAGCCAAGAGACCCAGTACTTC. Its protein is CSVDPRGGSQETQYF.

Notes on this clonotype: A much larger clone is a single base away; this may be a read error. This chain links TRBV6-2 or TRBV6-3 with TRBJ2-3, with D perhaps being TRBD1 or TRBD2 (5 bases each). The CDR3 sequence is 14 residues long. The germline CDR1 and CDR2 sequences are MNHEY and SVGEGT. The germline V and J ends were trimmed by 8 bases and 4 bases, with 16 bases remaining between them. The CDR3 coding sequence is TGTGCCAGCGAGCACGGGGCCGACGCAGATACGCAGTATTTT. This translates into CASEHGADADTQYF.

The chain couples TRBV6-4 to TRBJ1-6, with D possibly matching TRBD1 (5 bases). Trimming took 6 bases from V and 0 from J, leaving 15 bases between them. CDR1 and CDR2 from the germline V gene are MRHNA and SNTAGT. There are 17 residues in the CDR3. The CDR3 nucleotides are TGTGCCAGCAGCCCCGAAGGGACCCACTCCTATAATTCACCCCTCCACTTT. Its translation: CASSPEGTHSYNSPLHF.

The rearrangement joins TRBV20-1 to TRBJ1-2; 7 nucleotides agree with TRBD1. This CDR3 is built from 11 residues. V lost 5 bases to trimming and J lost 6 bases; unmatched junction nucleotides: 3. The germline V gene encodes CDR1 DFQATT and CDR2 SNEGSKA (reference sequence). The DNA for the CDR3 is TGCAGTGCTGACGACAGGGATGGCTACACCTTC. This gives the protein CSADDRDGYTF.

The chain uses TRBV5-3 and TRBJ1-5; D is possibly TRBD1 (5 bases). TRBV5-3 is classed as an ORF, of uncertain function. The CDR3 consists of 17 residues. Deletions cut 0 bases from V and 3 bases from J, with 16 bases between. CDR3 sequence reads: CARSLAEGRGNNQPQHF. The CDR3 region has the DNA TGTGCCAGAAGCTTGGCAGAGGGAAGGGGCAACAATCAGCCCCAGCATTTT.

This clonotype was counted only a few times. The chain's CDR3 is CASQRGGQETQYF. CDR3 nucleotides: TGTGCCAGTCAGCGGGGGGGCCAAGAGACCCAGTACTTC. The chain recombines TRBV19 with TRBJ2-5; 10 nucleotides line up with TRBD2. This CDR3 region has 13 residues. The V gene end was trimmed by 8 bases and the J gene end by 1 base; junction bases not matched to a gene: 1. CDR1 is LNHDA, CDR2 SQIVND, per germline (reference sequence). Using reference TRBV19 and TRBJ2-5 for the parts outside the CDR3, the full variable domain is DGGITQSPKYLFRKEGQNVTLSCEQNLNHDAMYWYRQDPGQGLRLIYYSQIVNDFQKGDIAEGYSVSREKKESFPLTVTSAQKNPTAFYLCASQRGGQETQYFGPGTRLLVL.

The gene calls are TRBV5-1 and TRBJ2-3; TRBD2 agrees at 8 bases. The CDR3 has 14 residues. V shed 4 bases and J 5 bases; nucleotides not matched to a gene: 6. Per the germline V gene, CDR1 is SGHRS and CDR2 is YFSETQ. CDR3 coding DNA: TGCGCCAGCAGCGGAATAGCGGGGAAAGATACGCAGTATTTT. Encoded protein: CASSGIAGKDTQYF.

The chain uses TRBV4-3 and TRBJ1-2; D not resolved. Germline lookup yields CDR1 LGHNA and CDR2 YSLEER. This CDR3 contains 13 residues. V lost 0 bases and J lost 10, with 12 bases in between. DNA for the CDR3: TGCGCCAGCAGCCAAGATGGGCTATCTCCCTACACCTTC. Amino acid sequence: CASSQDGLSPYTF.

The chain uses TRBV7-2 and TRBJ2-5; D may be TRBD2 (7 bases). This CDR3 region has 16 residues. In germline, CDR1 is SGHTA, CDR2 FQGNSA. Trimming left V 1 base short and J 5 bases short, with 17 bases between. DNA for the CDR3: TGTGCCAGCAGCTTAGGGGGAACGGGGGGCGGGGAGACCCAGTACTTC. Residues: CASSLGGTGGGETQYF.

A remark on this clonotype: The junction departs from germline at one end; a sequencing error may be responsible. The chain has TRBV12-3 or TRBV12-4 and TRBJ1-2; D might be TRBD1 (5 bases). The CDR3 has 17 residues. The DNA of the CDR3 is TGTGCCAGCAGTTTGGGGGGTGGAGGCCGTTTTAACTATGGCCACACCTTC. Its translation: CASSLGGGGRFNYGHTF.

CDR3 coding DNA: TGTGCCAGCAGCTTACTACAGGGGGGATCAAGTGCCTACGAGCAGTACTTC. This encodes CASSLLQGGSSAYEQYF. This chain uses TRBV11-1 with TRBJ2-7, with TRBD1 matching over 8 bases. V lost 2 bases to trimming and J lost 2 bases; unmatched junction nucleotides: 11. Germline V lookup: CDR1 SGHAT, CDR2 FQDESV (reference sequence). The CDR3 runs 17 residues.

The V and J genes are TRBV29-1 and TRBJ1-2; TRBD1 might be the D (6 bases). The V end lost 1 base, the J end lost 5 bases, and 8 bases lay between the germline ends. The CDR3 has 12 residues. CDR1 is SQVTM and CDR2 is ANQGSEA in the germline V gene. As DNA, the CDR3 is TGCAGCGTTGAAGCAGGGGCGTATGGCTACACCTTC. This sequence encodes CSVEAGAYGYTF.

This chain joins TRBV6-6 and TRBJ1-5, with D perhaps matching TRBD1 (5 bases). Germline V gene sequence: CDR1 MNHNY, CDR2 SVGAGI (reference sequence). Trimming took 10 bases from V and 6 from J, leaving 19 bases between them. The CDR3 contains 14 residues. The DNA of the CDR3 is TGTGCCACGCTACCCGGGGCTGTCACTCAGCCCCAGCATTTT. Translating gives CATLPGAVTQPQHF.

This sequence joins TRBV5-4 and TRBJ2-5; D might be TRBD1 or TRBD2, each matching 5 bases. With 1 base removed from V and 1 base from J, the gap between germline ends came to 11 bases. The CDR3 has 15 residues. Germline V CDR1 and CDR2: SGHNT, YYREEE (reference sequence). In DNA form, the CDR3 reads TGTGCCAGCAGCTTGCGATTGGGACCCCAAGAGACCCAGTACTTC. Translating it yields CASSLRLGPQETQYF.

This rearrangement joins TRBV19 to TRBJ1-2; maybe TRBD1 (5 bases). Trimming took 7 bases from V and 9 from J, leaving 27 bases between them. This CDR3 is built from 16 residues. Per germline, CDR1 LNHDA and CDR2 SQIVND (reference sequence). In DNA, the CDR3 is TGTGCCAGTACCCCGGGGCGGCAGGGCCCACCTATACGCTACACCTTC. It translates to CASTPGRQGPPIRYTF.

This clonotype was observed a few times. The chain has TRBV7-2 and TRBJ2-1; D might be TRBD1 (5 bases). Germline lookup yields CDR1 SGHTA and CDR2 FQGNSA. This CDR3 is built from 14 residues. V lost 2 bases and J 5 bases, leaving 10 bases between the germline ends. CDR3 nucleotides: TGTGCCAGCAGCTTAAAGGGGTCCCACAATGAGCAGTTCTTC. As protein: CASSLKGSHNEQFF.

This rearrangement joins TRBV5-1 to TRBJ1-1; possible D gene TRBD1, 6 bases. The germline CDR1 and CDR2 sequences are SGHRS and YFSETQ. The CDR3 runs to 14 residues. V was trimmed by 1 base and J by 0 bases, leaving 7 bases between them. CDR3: CASSLRTVNTEAFF. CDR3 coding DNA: TGCGCCAGCAGCTTGAGGACAGTGAACACTGAAGCTTTCTTT.

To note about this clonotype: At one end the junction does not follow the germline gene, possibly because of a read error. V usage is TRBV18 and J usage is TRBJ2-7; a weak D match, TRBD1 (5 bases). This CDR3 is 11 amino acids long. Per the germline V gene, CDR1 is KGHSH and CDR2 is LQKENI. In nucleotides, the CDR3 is TGTTCCAGCTCACCAGGGATGGAGCAGTACTTC. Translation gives CSSSPGMEQYF. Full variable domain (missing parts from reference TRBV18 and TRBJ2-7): NAGVMQNPRHLVRRRGQEARLRCSPMKGHSHVYWYRQLPEEGLKFMVYLQKENIIDESGMPKERFSAEFPKEGPSILRIQQVVRGDSAAYFCSSSPGMEQYFGPGTRLTVT.

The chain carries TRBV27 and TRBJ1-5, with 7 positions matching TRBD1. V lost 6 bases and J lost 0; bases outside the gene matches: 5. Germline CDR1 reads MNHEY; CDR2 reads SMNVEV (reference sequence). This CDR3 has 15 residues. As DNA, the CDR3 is TGTGCCAGCAGAATCGGGACAGTTAGCAATCAGCCCCAGCATTTT. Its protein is CASRIGTVSNQPQHF.

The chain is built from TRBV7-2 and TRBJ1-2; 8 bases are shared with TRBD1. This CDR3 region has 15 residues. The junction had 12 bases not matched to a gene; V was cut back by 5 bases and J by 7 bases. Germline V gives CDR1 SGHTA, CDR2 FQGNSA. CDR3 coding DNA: TGTGCCAGCAGCCCTCGGACAGGGAATACGGCTGGCTACACCTTC. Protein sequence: CASSPRTGNTAGYTF.

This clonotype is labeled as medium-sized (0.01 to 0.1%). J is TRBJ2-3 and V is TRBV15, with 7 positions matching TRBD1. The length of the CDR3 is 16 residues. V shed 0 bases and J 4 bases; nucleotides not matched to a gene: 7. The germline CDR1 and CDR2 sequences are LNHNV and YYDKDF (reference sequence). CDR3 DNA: TGTGCCACCAGCAGAGATCTCGGGACAGCTTCAGATACGCAGTATTTT. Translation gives CATSRDLGTASDTQYF.

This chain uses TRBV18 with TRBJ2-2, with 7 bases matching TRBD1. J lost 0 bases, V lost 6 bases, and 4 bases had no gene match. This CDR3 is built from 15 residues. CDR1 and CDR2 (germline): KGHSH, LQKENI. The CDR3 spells CASSDRFSNTGELFF. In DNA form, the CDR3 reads TGTGCCAGCTCGGACAGGTTTTCGAACACCGGGGAGCTGTTTTTT.

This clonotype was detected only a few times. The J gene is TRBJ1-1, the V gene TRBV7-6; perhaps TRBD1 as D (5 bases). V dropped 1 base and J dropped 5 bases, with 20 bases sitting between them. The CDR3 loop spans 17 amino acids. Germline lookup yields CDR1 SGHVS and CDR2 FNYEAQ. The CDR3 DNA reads TGTGCCAGCAGCTTAGTGTATGGACAACCCTCGGGGACTGAAGCTTTCTTT. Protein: CASSLVYGQPSGTEAFF.

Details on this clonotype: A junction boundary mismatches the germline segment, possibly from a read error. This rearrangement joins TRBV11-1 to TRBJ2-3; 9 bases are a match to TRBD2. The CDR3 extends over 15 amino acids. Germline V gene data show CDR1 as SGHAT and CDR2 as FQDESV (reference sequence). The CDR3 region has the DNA TGCGCCAGCAGTAAAAAGCGGGGGGCAGGGGATACGCAGTATTTT. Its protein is CASSKKRGAGDTQYF.

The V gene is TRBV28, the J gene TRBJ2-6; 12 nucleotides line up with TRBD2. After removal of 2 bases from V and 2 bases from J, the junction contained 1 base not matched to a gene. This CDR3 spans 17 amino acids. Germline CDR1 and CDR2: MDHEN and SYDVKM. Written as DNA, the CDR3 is TGTGCCAGCAGTTTAGCTAGCGGGGGGGCTGGGGCCAACGTCCTGACTTTC. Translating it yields CASSLASGGAGANVLTF.

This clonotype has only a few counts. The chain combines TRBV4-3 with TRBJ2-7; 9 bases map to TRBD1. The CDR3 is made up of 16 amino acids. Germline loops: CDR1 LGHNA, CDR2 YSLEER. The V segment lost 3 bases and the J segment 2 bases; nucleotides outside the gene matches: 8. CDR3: CASSHSWTGETYEQYF. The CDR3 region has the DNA TGCGCCAGCAGCCACTCCTGGACAGGGGAAACCTACGAGCAGTACTTC.

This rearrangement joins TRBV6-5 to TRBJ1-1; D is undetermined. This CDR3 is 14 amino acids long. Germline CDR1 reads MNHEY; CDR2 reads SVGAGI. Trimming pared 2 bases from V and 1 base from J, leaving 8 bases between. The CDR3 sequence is CASSYKSGNTEAFF. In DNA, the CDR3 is TGTGCCAGCAGTTACAAGTCCGGGAACACTGAAGCTTTCTTT.